Each of the 27 T cell receptor beta chains below was sequenced from the same sample in a study of OX40 agonist ivuxolimab in advanced cancers. Assay used: immunoSEQ multiplex PCR; TCRdb lists only in-frame clones, some missing. The top ten hold about 1.1% of the sample, which has around 140,000 clones, approximately 90% seen once. The starting material was CD4+ or CD8+ T cells sorted from blood, obtained in a trial of the OX40 agonist ivuxolimab. The receptors were sampled from an adult with an advanced solid tumor such as melanoma, head and neck, liver or kidney cancer.

Written as DNA, the CDR3 is TGTGCCAGTGGGGGGAAAGCGGGGAAGACCTACAATGAGCAGTTCTTC. Its protein product is CASGGKAGKTYNEQFF. The chain employs TRBV19 and TRBJ2-1; 7 positions agree with TRBD2. The length of the CDR3 is 16 residues. V shed 8 bases and J 2 bases; nucleotides not matched to a gene: 12. Germline lookup yields CDR1 LNHDA and CDR2 SQIVND (reference sequence).

This clone appeared a few times. The CDR3 region is CASSFSGQDGHTF. As DNA, the CDR3 is TGTGCCAGCAGTTTTTCGGGACAGGATGGACACACCTTC. The gene calls are TRBV27 and TRBJ1-2; 8 nucleotides agree with TRBD1. The V gene end was trimmed by 3 bases and the J gene end by 12 bases; junction bases not matched to a gene: 9. Germline V CDR1 and CDR2: MNHEY, SMNVEV (reference sequence). CDR3 length equals 13 residues.

The chain employs TRBV2 and TRBJ2-7, with a weak D call TRBD1 (5 bases). The V gene's germline CDR1 is SNHLY and CDR2 FYNNEI. The ends were cut back, 4 bases at V and 6 bases at J, with 16 bases in the middle. The CDR3 loop spans 14 amino acids. This CDR3 reads CASSGQQGVGEQYF. DNA for the CDR3: TGTGCCAGCAGTGGGCAGCAAGGGGTCGGCGAGCAGTACTTC.

V usage is TRBV7-8 and J usage is TRBJ2-5; 10 nucleotides align to TRBD2. Trimming took 5 bases from V and 5 from J; bases not matched to a gene: 5. This CDR3 has 14 amino acids. Per germline, CDR1 SGHVS and CDR2 FQNEAQ. Here the CDR3 reads CASSPSSGSETQYF. The CDR3 bases are TGTGCCAGCAGCCCCTCTAGCGGGAGTGAGACCCAGTACTTC.

This clone turned up a few times. This chain joins TRBV6-5 and TRBJ1-2; TRBD1 agrees at 8 bases. In germline, CDR1 is MNHEY, CDR2 SVGAGI. The CDR3 covers 13 residues. The V gene end was trimmed by 5 bases and the J gene end by 6 bases; junction bases not matched to a gene: 5. CDR3 sequence reads: CASSLDRGDGYTF. CDR3 nucleotides: TGTGCCAGCAGTCTCGACAGGGGAGATGGCTACACCTTC.

The gene calls are TRBV7-8 and TRBJ1-3; no definite D call. Per germline, CDR1 SGHVS and CDR2 FQNEAQ. The CDR3 is 16 residues long. The ends were cut back, 1 base at V and 0 bases at J, with 10 bases in the middle. CDR3: CASSLGYQISGNTIYF. The CDR3 DNA reads TGTGCCAGCAGCTTAGGTTACCAGATCTCTGGAAACACCATATATTTT.

V and J are TRBV5-1 and TRBJ2-7; 7 bases fit TRBD1. This CDR3 has 16 residues. Germline V gene data show CDR1 as SGHRS and CDR2 as YFSETQ. The ends lost 4 bases at V and 0 bases at J; junction bases unmatched: 10. The CDR3 coding sequence is TGCGCCAGCAGCCCCCCCCGACAGGGATACTCCTACGAGCAGTACTTC. Encoded protein: CASSPPRQGYSYEQYF.

The V and J genes are TRBV6-4 and TRBJ2-5; the match to TRBD1 covers 7 bases. Germline V gives CDR1 MRHNA, CDR2 SNTAGT. This CDR3 spans 15 amino acids. The V segment lost 0 bases and the J segment 2 bases; nucleotides outside the gene matches: 3. The CDR3 DNA reads TGTGCCAGCAGTGACTCTCCGGGACAGCAAGAGACCCAGTACTTC. It specifies CASSDSPGQQETQYF.

J is TRBJ2-1 and V is TRBV19; TRBD2 aligns across 9 bases. Losses at the gene ends were 4 bases for V and 10 bases for J; bases not matched to a gene: 14. Germline V CDR1 and CDR2: LNHDA, SQIVND (reference sequence). The CDR3 is 16 residues long. Here the CDR3 DNA reads TGTGCCAGTAGTAAGGGTAGGCTAGCGGGAAACGCGGAGCAGTTCTTC. Its protein is CASSKGRLAGNAEQFF.

CDR3 amino acids: CASSSYNEQFF. Here the CDR3 DNA reads TGTGCCAGCAGCTCATACAATGAGCAGTTCTTC. The rearrangement links TRBV5-6 to TRBJ2-1; D is undetermined. The CDR3 runs 11 residues. CDR1 is SGHDT, CDR2 YYEEEE, per germline. V shed 3 bases and J shed 4 bases, with 2 bases lying between them.

For this clone: The CDR3 carries no conserved terminal phenylalanine or tryptophan, so it likely arises from a read error. The chain carries TRBV6-5 and TRBJ1-2; D uncertain. V was trimmed by 2 bases and J by 6 bases, leaving 13 bases between them. The CDR3 has 14 amino acids. Per germline, CDR1 MNHEY and CDR2 SVGAGI. CDR3 nucleotide sequence: TGTGCCAGCAGTTACGAGGGAGTTCAGAATGGCTACACCCTC. It codes for CASSYEGVQNGYTL.

The chain uses TRBV2 and TRBJ1-3; D remains ambiguous. CDR3 size: 15 residues. Trimming took off 4 bases at V and 0 bases at J, with 10 bases between the two ends. CDR1 and CDR2 from the germline V gene are SNHLY and FYNNEI. CDR3 DNA sequence: TGTGCCAGCAGTGTTTCGTTGGGCTCTGGAAACACCATATATTTT. Translation gives CASSVSLGSGNTIYF.

The chain carries TRBV29-1 and TRBJ1-1; 8 bases are a match to TRBD1. CDR3 length equals 12 residues. The V gene's germline CDR1 is SQVTM and CDR2 ANQGSEA. Germline trimming cut 7 bases from V and 4 bases from J; bases unmatched to any gene: 5. CDR3 DNA: TGCAGCGCCAATACAGGGGGCACTGAAGCTTTCTTT. Translating it yields CSANTGGTEAFF.

The V gene is TRBV9, the J gene TRBJ2-7; 7 positions match TRBD2. The germline gives CDR1 SGDLS, CDR2 YYNGEE. The CDR3 totals 15 residues. V gave up 6 bases and J gave up 0 bases; unmatched junction bases: 9. This chain's CDR3 is CASTRGVESSYEQYF. Written as DNA, the CDR3 is TGTGCCAGCACCCGGGGGGTAGAAAGCTCCTACGAGCAGTACTTC. The full variable domain, rest sourced from reference TRBV9 and TRBJ2-7, is DSGVTQTPKHLITATGQRVTLRCSPRSGDLSVYWYQQSLDQGLQFLIQYYNGEERAKGNILERFSAQQFPDLHSELNLSSLELGDSALYFCASTRGVESSYEQYFGPGTRLTVT.

The chain employs TRBV19 and TRBJ1-1; D is ambiguous. The germline V gene has CDR1 LNHDA and CDR2 SQIVND (reference sequence). There are 16 residues in the CDR3. The V and J ends lost 0 bases and 0 bases respectively, with 11 bases between them. CDR3 coding DNA: TGTGCCAGTAGTATAGAGGGGAGGCAGTTGAACACTGAAGCTTTCTTT. Encoded protein: CASSIEGRQLNTEAFF.

This sequence joins TRBV6-5 and TRBJ1-1, with 7 nucleotides matching TRBD1. Unmatched junction bases numbered 1, after V lost 0 bases and J lost 0 bases. Looked up from germline, CDR1 is MNHEY and CDR2 is SVGAGI. The CDR3 loop spans 15 amino acids. The CDR3 region has the DNA TGTGCCAGCAGTTACTCGGACAGGATGAACACTGAAGCTTTCTTT. It codes for CASSYSDRMNTEAFF.

The J gene is TRBJ2-2, the V gene TRBV6-4; possibly TRBD2 for D (6 bases). In germline, CDR1 is MRHNA, CDR2 SNTAGT. The CDR3 sequence is 14 residues long. The V gene lost 6 bases and the J gene lost 6 bases, with 14 bases spanning the gap. Here the CDR3 reads CASREGSSPGELFF. Written as DNA, the CDR3 is TGTGCCAGCAGGGAGGGGAGCTCCCCCGGGGAGCTGTTTTTT.

This rearrangement joins TRBV27 to TRBJ1-2; the D gene is possibly TRBD1 (6 bases). This CDR3 is built from 15 residues. Germline lookup yields CDR1 MNHEY and CDR2 SMNVEV (reference sequence). V lost 2 bases to trimming and J lost 4 bases, with 14 bases between them. The CDR3 nucleotides are TGTGCCAGCAGTTTAGTACAGGGAGACTTCTATGGCTACACCTTC. Translated, it gives CASSLVQGDFYGYTF.

The chain combines TRBV27 with TRBJ2-2; TRBD1 matches at 10 bases. Germline values: CDR1 MNHEY, CDR2 SMNVEV (reference sequence). The ends lost 5 bases at V and 5 bases at J; junction bases unmatched: 8. This CDR3 is built from 16 residues. The CDR3 coding sequence is TGTGCCAGCAGTGCCTCCGGGACAGGGGAAACCGGGGAGCTGTTTTTT. Its translation is CASSASGTGETGELFF.

As for this clone: The sample holds other DNA sequences that translate to the same CDR3. The gene calls are TRBV5-1 and TRBJ2-7, with D maybe TRBD2 (6 bases). This CDR3 has 13 residues. Between the trimmed V and J ends, which lost 2 bases and 3 bases, there was a span of 9 bases. Germline CDR1 is SGHRS and CDR2 is YFSETQ. As DNA, the CDR3 is TGCGCCAGCAGCTTAGCCGGGAGCTACGAGCAGTACTTC. Its translation: CASSLAGSYEQYF.

The J gene is TRBJ2-1, the V gene TRBV6-6; D may be TRBD2 (6 bases). The germline CDR1 and CDR2 sequences are MNHNY and SVGAGI (reference sequence). The CDR3 is 13 residues long. The V and J ends lost 6 bases and 6 bases respectively, with 12 bases between them. The CDR3 DNA is TGTGCCAGCAGCCGCGGGGCCCTCAATGAGCAGTTCTTC. Its translation is CASSRGALNEQFF.

V is TRBV29-1 and J is TRBJ2-5; D unresolved. Germline CDR1 SQVTM, CDR2 ANQGSEA. Trimming shortened V by 4 bases and J by 5 bases, and 14 bases separated the two germline ends. The CDR3 has 13 amino acids. In DNA form, the CDR3 reads TGCAGCGTTGGTTGGGATTTGGGGGAGACCCAGTACTTC. Its protein is CSVGWDLGETQYF.

This clone appeared once. The V gene is TRBV9, the J gene TRBJ1-1; the match to TRBD1 covers 9 bases. J was trimmed by 1 base and V by 4 bases; bases with no gene match: 8. From germline, CDR1 is SGDLS and CDR2 YYNGEE. This CDR3 has 16 amino acids. In nucleotides, the CDR3 is TGTGCCAGCAGCCCCGCCCCGGGACAGGGGAACACTGAAGCTTTCTTT. Translating it yields CASSPAPGQGNTEAFF.

The rearrangement uses TRBV6-6 and TRBJ1-1; D ambiguous. Trimming removed 6 bases from V and 6 bases from J, with 11 bases in between. The CDR3 covers 12 residues. Germline-derived CDR1 and CDR2 are MNHNY and SVGAGI (reference sequence). CDR3 DNA sequence: TGTGCCAGCAGAAACCGAGAACCTGAAGCTTTCTTT. Amino acid sequence: CASRNREPEAFF.

The rearrangement links TRBV19 to TRBJ2-7, with TRBD1 identical over 7 bases. Looked up from germline, CDR1 is LNHDA and CDR2 is SQIVND (reference sequence). With 1 base clipped from V and 3 bases from J, the junction kept 6 bases outside the gene matches. The CDR3 covers 15 residues. CDR3 coding DNA: TGTGCCAGTAGTATAGGACCGGGACAGTTCTACGAGCAGTACTTC. It is translated as CASSIGPGQFYEQYF.

The DNA for the CDR3 is TGCGCCAGCAGCCAAGAGATCGGGACAGAAATTAGTTCTAGCACAGATACGCAGTATTTT. The encoded protein is CASSQEIGTEISSSTDTQYF. The chain has TRBV4-1 and TRBJ2-3, with 7 bases aligning to TRBD1. V lost 0 bases to trimming and J lost 0 bases; unmatched junction nucleotides: 15. CDR1 and CDR2 from the germline V gene are MGHRA and YSYEKL. The CDR3 is made up of 20 amino acids.

The chain uses TRBV7-2 and TRBJ1-5; D unresolved. V was pared by 5 bases and J by 0 bases, with 14 bases between. The CDR3 spans 16 residues. Germline V lookup: CDR1 SGHTA, CDR2 FQGNSA. CDR3 residues: CASSPQELYSNQPQHF. The CDR3 nucleotides are TGTGCCAGCAGCCCCCAGGAGCTCTATAGCAATCAGCCCCAGCATTTT.